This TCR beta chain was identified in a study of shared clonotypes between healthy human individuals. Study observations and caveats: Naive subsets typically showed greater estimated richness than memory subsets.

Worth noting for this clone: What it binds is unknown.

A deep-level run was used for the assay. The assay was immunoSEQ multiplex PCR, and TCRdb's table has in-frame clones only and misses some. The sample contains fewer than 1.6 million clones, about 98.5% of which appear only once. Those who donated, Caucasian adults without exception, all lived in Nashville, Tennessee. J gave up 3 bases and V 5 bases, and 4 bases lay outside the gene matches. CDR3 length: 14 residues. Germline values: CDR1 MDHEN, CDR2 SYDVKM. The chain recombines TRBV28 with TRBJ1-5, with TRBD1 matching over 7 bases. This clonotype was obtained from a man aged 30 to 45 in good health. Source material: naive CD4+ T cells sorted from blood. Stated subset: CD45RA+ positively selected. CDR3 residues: CASSHGTVNQPQHF. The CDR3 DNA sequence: TGTGCCAGCAGTCACGGGACAGTCAATCAGCCCCAGCATTTT.